Listed here are 26 T cell receptor beta chains from one sample, sequenced in a study of cytomegalovirus exposure and HLA in healthy donors. Primers: 60 Vbeta forward and 13 Jbeta reverse. Sequenced by immunoSEQ multiplex PCR; TCRdb stores in-frame clones only, minus some. The sample has under 250,000 clones, 70% to 90% seen once. The sequenced material came from PBMCs. The source is a woman in her forties or fifties in good health and CMV-seronegative.

This rearrangement joins TRBV10-3 to TRBJ2-2; 9 positions match TRBD1. This CDR3 contains 18 residues. The V gene's germline CDR1 is ENHRY and CDR2 SYGVKD. The trim removed 0 bases at V and 1 base at J, leaving 6 bases unmatched. The CDR3: CAISESMGQGGNTGELFF. CDR3 DNA: TGTGCCATCAGTGAGTCGATGGGACAGGGCGGGAACACCGGGGAGCTGTTTTTT.

In nucleotides, the CDR3 is TGCGCCAGCAGCCTGCGGGCCATGGATAGCGAGACCCAGTACTTC. Translated, it gives CASSLRAMDSETQYF. The J gene is TRBJ2-5, the V gene TRBV5-1, with a tentative D call TRBD2 (5 bases). This CDR3 is 15 amino acids long. Looked up from germline, CDR1 is SGHRS and CDR2 is YFSETQ. V dropped 4 bases and J dropped 5 bases, with 18 bases sitting between them.

CDR3 amino acids: CASSPSRDNNEQFF. The DNA for the CDR3 is TGTGCCAGCAGTCCCTCACGGGACAACAATGAGCAGTTCTTC. V gene TRBV11-2 combines with J gene TRBJ2-1; TRBD1 might be the D (6 bases). V was shortened by 6 bases and J by 5 bases, with 14 bases between the two germline ends. This CDR3 comprises 14 residues. Germline V CDR1 and CDR2: SGHAT, FQNNGV.

The chain combines TRBV5-5 with TRBJ1-3; D gene uncertain. Germline V gene data show CDR1 as SGHKS and CDR2 as YYEKEE (reference sequence). Trimming removed 5 bases at V and 0 bases at J, with 12 bases between. This CDR3 has 15 amino acids. CDR3 sequence reads: CASRLNMVSGNTIYF. As DNA, the CDR3 is TGTGCCAGCAGACTTAATATGGTCTCTGGAAACACCATATATTTT.

This chain uses TRBV28 with TRBJ2-1; 12 positions agree with TRBD1. Germline V gene lookup returns CDR1 MDHEN and CDR2 SYDVKM. The length of the CDR3 is 16 residues. With 5 bases clipped from V and 13 bases from J, the junction kept 15 bases outside the gene matches. The CDR3 region has the DNA TGTGCCAGCAGTCCCCAGGGACAGGGGGCAAAAGGTGGACAGTTCTTC. Translating gives CASSPQGQGAKGGQFF.

This sequence joins TRBV27 and TRBJ2-7; no definite D call. V dropped 5 bases and J dropped 2 bases, with 10 bases sitting between them. This CDR3 spans 13 amino acids. Germline loops: CDR1 MNHEY, CDR2 SMNVEV (reference sequence). The CDR3 sequence: CASSRLTTYEQYF. The DNA for the CDR3 is TGTGCCAGCAGTCGACTGACGACCTACGAGCAGTACTTC.

The V gene is TRBV7-9, the J gene TRBJ1-4; D gene uncertain. The CDR3 spans 12 residues. Trimming left V 4 bases short and J 7 bases short, with 7 bases between. Per the germline V gene, CDR1 is SEHNR and CDR2 is FQNEAQ (reference sequence). The CDR3 region is CASSSGSEKLFF. DNA of the CDR3: TGTGCCAGCAGCTCCGGGAGTGAAAAACTGTTTTTT.

For the CDR3, the DNA is TGTGCCAGCAGCTTAGTCCCAAGCGGTTCCTACAATGAGCAGTTCTTC. Its translation is CASSLVPSGSYNEQFF. The V and J genes are TRBV7-2 and TRBJ2-1, with a possible D match to TRBD2 (5 bases). Germline assignment: CDR1 SGHTA and CDR2 FQGNSA. This CDR3 region has 16 residues. The V gene lost 1 base and the J gene lost 1 base, with 11 bases spanning the gap.

CDR3 region: CASSTQRGSGANVLTF. The CDR3 DNA sequence: TGTGCCAGCAGCACACAAAGGGGCTCTGGGGCCAACGTCCTGACTTTC. The J gene is TRBJ2-6, the V gene TRBV28; possible D gene TRBD1, 5 bases. The CDR3 contains 16 residues. Germline values: CDR1 MDHEN, CDR2 SYDVKM. Deletions cut 6 bases from V and 0 bases from J, with 12 bases between.

The gene calls are TRBV13 and TRBJ2-1; 7 nucleotides line up with TRBD2. The V segment lost 5 bases and the J segment 9 bases; nucleotides outside the gene matches: 16. In germline, CDR1 is PRHDT, CDR2 FYEKMQ (reference sequence). CDR3 length: 16 amino acids. The CDR3 region has the DNA TGTGCCAGCAGCATGACTCCCGGGACTACGAAAAGTGAGCAGTTCTTC. The encoded protein is CASSMTPGTTKSEQFF.

This clone has more than one count but fewer than ten. The chain joins TRBV4-3 to TRBJ1-2, with 8 bases fitting TRBD1. Germline V CDR1 and CDR2: LGHNA, YSLEER. Germline trimming cut 4 bases from V and 4 bases from J; bases unmatched to any gene: 11. This CDR3 region has 16 residues. The CDR3 DNA is TGCGCCAGCAGCCCGCTAGGGACAGGATTAGGCTATGGCTACACCTTC. This encodes CASSPLGTGLGYGYTF.

This chain uses TRBV11-3 with TRBJ2-5, with TRBD2 matching 12 bases. Trimming removed 4 bases from V and 5 bases from J; junction bases left unmatched: 2. CDR3 length equals 14 residues. Germline CDR1 SGHNT, CDR2 YENEEA. The CDR3 DNA reads TGTGCCAGCAGCTCCGGGACTAGCGGGGAGACCCAGTACTTC. Translated, it gives CASSSGTSGETQYF.

The V gene is TRBV18, the J gene TRBJ2-3, with a tentative D call TRBD1 (6 bases). The CDR3 is made up of 14 amino acids. Germline-derived CDR1 and CDR2 are KGHSH and LQKENI. The ends were cut back, 4 bases at V and 6 bases at J, with 14 bases in the middle. CDR3 protein: CASSLQQGPDTQYF. Here the CDR3 DNA reads TGTGCCAGCTCACTGCAACAGGGCCCTGATACGCAGTATTTT.

The V gene is TRBV4-2, the J gene TRBJ2-3; no clear D. This CDR3 has 13 residues. The V gene's germline CDR1 is LGHNA and CDR2 YNFKEQ. Trimming took off 3 bases at V and 0 bases at J, with 4 bases between the two ends. CDR3: CASSQQSTDTQYF. In DNA, the CDR3 is TGTGCCAGCAGCCAGCAGAGCACAGATACGCAGTATTTT.

V is TRBV29-1 and J is TRBJ2-7, with D perhaps TRBD1 (5 bases). The germline V gene encodes CDR1 SQVTM and CDR2 ANQGSEA. V was clipped by 0 bases and J by 4 bases, with 10 bases between them. This CDR3 is 13 amino acids long. This CDR3 reads CSVEDKGDYEQYF. The DNA for the CDR3 is TGCAGCGTTGAAGACAAAGGGGATTACGAGCAGTACTTC.

The CDR3 DNA is TGCGCCAGCAGTACACCGGACAGCAGGAATACGCAGTATTTT. Its protein product is CASSTPDSRNTQYF. The V and J genes are TRBV10-1 and TRBJ2-3; D might be TRBD1 (6 bases). This CDR3 has 14 residues. Germline-derived CDR1 and CDR2 are WNHNN and SYGVQD (reference sequence). The germline V and J ends were trimmed by 5 bases and 7 bases, with 16 bases remaining between them.

V gene TRBV5-6 combines with J gene TRBJ2-6; 8 bases line up with TRBD1. CDR3 length: 18 amino acids. Per germline, CDR1 SGHDT and CDR2 YYEEEE. With 4 bases clipped from V and 0 bases from J, the junction kept 9 bases outside the gene matches. Here the CDR3 reads CASSLMTGTGSGANVLTF. The CDR3 bases are TGTGCCAGCAGCCTAATGACAGGGACAGGCTCTGGGGCCAACGTCCTGACTTTC.

The chain is built from TRBV7-9 and TRBJ2-1; D is unclear. CDR3 length: 11 amino acids. Germline V gene sequence: CDR1 SEHNR, CDR2 FQNEAQ (reference sequence). V was clipped by 6 bases and J by 5 bases, with 5 bases between them. The DNA for the CDR3 is TGTGCCAGCAGATTTAACAATGAGCAGTTCTTC. Amino acids: CASRFNNEQFF. Full variable domain (missing parts from reference TRBV7-9 and TRBJ2-1): DTGVSQNPRHKITKRGQNVTFRCDPISEHNRLYWYRQTLGQGPEFLTYFQNEAQLEKSRLLSDRFSAERPKGSFSTLEIQRTEQGDSAMYLCASRFNNEQFFGPGTRLTVL.

This rearrangement joins TRBV2 to TRBJ1-6, with TRBD1 identical over 7 bases. Germline assignment: CDR1 SNHLY and CDR2 FYNNEI. This CDR3 contains 14 residues. V was clipped by 5 bases and J by 9 bases; unmatched bases: 7. CDR3 bases: TGTGCCAGCAGTCGTCGACAGGGAGGTTCACCCCTCCACTTT. As protein: CASSRRQGGSPLHF.

This clone was counted once. The chain carries TRBV9 and TRBJ1-2, with D unresolved. CDR3 length equals 13 residues. Germline CDR1 and CDR2: SGDLS and YYNGEE. Trimming stripped 0 bases from V and 8 bases from J, with 11 bases between. This CDR3 is CASSVAPEDGYTF. DNA of the CDR3: TGTGCCAGCAGCGTAGCGCCGGAGGACGGCTACACCTTC.

The chain couples TRBV19 to TRBJ2-7; D is undetermined. The CDR3 runs 15 residues. The germline V and J ends were trimmed by 0 bases and 6 bases, with 15 bases remaining between them. From germline, CDR1 is LNHDA and CDR2 SQIVND (reference sequence). The CDR3 loop is CASSIDLLTVGEQYF. The DNA of the CDR3 is TGTGCCAGTAGTATAGATCTTTTAACTGTCGGCGAGCAGTACTTC.

This clone was detected a few times. The V and J genes are TRBV27 and TRBJ2-1, with 7 positions matching TRBD2. CDR1 and CDR2 (germline): MNHEY, SMNVEV (reference sequence). Trimming took 0 bases from V and 3 from J; bases not matched to a gene: 8. This CDR3 is 17 amino acids long. The CDR3 loop is CASSLSRGTGGYNEQFF. The CDR3 DNA is TGTGCCAGCAGTTTATCCCGCGGGACGGGGGGCTACAATGAGCAGTTCTTC.

As regards this clone: This sample also contains other DNA sequences that code for the same CDR3. The chain couples TRBV29-1 to TRBJ2-7, with TRBD1 identical over 10 bases. The CDR3 extends over 12 amino acids. Germline loops: CDR1 SQVTM, CDR2 ANQGSEA. The ends lost 6 bases at V and 3 bases at J; junction bases unmatched: 2. CDR3 bases: TGCAGCGTGGGACAGGGGAGCTACGAGCAGTACTTC. Translating it yields CSVGQGSYEQYF.

This clone was seen once. Other DNA sequences of this sample code for an identical CDR3. The chain couples TRBV7-2 to TRBJ1-5; possibly TRBD1 for D (6 bases). The CDR3 spans 13 residues. Germline loops: CDR1 SGHTA, CDR2 FQGNSA. V was pared by 6 bases and J by 4 bases, with 10 bases between. DNA of the CDR3: TGTGCCAGCAGTTCACAGGGAAATCAGCCCCAGCATTTT. Protein product: CASSSQGNQPQHF. The full variable domain, rest sourced from reference TRBV7-2 and TRBJ1-5, is GAGVSQSPSNKVTEKGKDVELRCDPISGHTALYWYRQSLGQGLEFLIYFQGNSAPDKSGLPSDRFSAERTGGSVSTLTIQRTQQEDSAVYLCASSSQGNQPQHFGDGTRLSIL.

This clone was seen a few times. V is TRBV5-1 and J is TRBJ2-1; 10 bases align to TRBD2. The CDR3 runs to 14 residues. Losses at the gene ends were 0 bases for V and 8 bases for J; bases not matched to a gene: 2. Germline values: CDR1 SGHRS, CDR2 YFSETQ. The CDR3 DNA is TGCGCCAGCAGCTTGGATCTAGCGGGAGATGAGCAGTTCTTC. Residues: CASSLDLAGDEQFF.

This chain links TRBV5-6 with TRBJ1-1; weak D call: TRBD1 (6 bases). CDR1 is SGHDT and CDR2 is YYEEEE in the germline V gene. This CDR3 has 14 residues. With 0 bases removed from V and 6 bases from J, the gap between germline ends came to 12 bases. CDR3 in amino acids: CASSLVGEGAEAFF. CDR3 coding DNA: TGTGCCAGCAGCTTGGTGGGGGAGGGGGCTGAAGCTTTCTTT. Using reference TRBV5-6 and TRBJ1-1 for the parts outside the CDR3, the full variable domain is DAGVTQSPTHLIKTRGQQVTLRCSPKSGHDTVSWYQQALGQGPQFIFQYYEEEERQRGNFPDRFSGHQFPNYSSELNVNALLLGDSALYLCASSLVGEGAEAFFGQGTRLTVV.